A selection of T cell receptor beta chains follows, all from one sample in a study of shared clonotypes between healthy human individuals. Profiling relied on immunoSEQ multiplex PCR, and the TCRdb table lists in-frame clones only, not all of them. The sample lists about 490,000 clones; over 65% were seen once. The sample comprised PBMCs. The source of these receptors is a woman aged 40 to 50 in good health. Some clones in this sample may be carry-over from other donors' samples. Each CDR3 is given with its conserved first and last residue.

CASSPSSVIHNEQFF,TRBV9,TRBJ2-1
CASSPGSRPNTEAFF,TRBV6-5,TRBJ1-1
CASSLGTSGRNEQFF,TRBV5-4,TRBJ2-1
CAWSFGGRTYEQYF,TRBV30,TRBJ2-7
CASGGQGASSWELFF,TRBV2,TRBJ2-2
CASSYETEQFF,TRBV6-6,TRBJ2-1
CARRQGLGNTIYF,TRBV2,TRBJ1-3
CASSPSSITEAFF,TRBV7-3,TRBJ1-1
CASSVTPEYGYTF,TRBV9,TRBJ1-2
CASSLVPQADTQYF,TRBV5-1,TRBJ2-3
CASRRGHPHEQFF,TRBV28,TRBJ2-1
CASSPGLDQNIQYF,TRBV7-3,TRBJ2-4
CASSYPGTKETQYF,TRBV6-5,TRBJ2-5
CSELDDYGYTF,TRBV29-1,TRBJ1-2
CASRPEFNTGELFF,TRBV21-1,TRBJ2-2
CASSFPGTGSPQYF,TRBV28,TRBJ2-7
CASSESSDHGELFF,TRBV6-4,TRBJ2-2
CASSTLLAGEGETQYF,TRBV5-1,TRBJ2-5
CASSPTGEETQYF,TRBV7-2,TRBJ2-5
CASSAQRWVRGYEQYF,TRBV6-4,TRBJ2-7
CASSLNPGGETQYF,TRBV7-7,TRBJ2-5
CASSLGLDDEQYF,TRBV28,TRBJ2-7
CASRTQGAPYGYTF,TRBV28,TRBJ1-2
CASSEQGETQYF,TRBV2,TRBJ2-5
CAISFRGTDTQYF,TRBV10-3,TRBJ2-3
CASSWTIQETQYF,TRBV6-1,TRBJ2-5
CASSFLRYSPYEQYF,TRBV7-4,TRBJ2-7
CASSQSSTVPYF,TRBV9,TRBJ2-5
CAKDVNTGELFF,TRBV30,TRBJ2-2
CASSIGTSVPYNEQFF,TRBV19,TRBJ2-1
CASSLIAGGVGELFF,TRBV7-2,TRBJ2-2
CASSPGLARGELFF,TRBV5-4,TRBJ2-2
CSVRGGTSGTQETQYF,TRBV29-1,TRBJ2-5
CASSFASGVYNEQFF,TRBV7-8,TRBJ2-1
CSASGRANTGELFF,TRBV29-1,TRBJ2-2
CASSSWGRLNTEAFF,TRBV5-6,TRBJ1-1
CAWSGTGDYYGYTF,TRBV30,TRBJ1-2
CASSPGQAKSSGNTIYF,TRBV4-1,TRBJ1-3
CASSRWDSQETQYF,TRBV5-6,TRBJ2-5
CAWSDSLAGGYNEQFF,TRBV30,TRBJ2-1
CASSYGTFNTGELFF,TRBV5-1,TRBJ2-2
CASSFLVTGELFF,TRBV28,TRBJ2-2
CASSPDPTDTQYF,TRBV7-3,TRBJ2-3
CSVEKGDGRSGANVLTF,TRBV29-1,TRBJ2-6